One and the same sample provided the 8 T cell receptor beta chains below, sequenced in a study of vaccination effects on CD4 cells after COVID-19. Isolating CD4+ T cells followed about 11 days of culture. Profiled with immunoSEQ multiplex PCR; TCRdb holds only in-frame clones, not every one. Seen here are 70,000 to 85,000 clones, around 77% observed once, and the top ten hold over 2%. These receptors have no identified antigens. Sequenced material: CD4+ T cells from PBMCs cultured without peptide, taken before COVID-19 vaccination. These receptors all stem from a human donor who received a COVID-19 vaccine.

This sequence joins TRBV29-1 and TRBJ2-5; 8 bases line up with TRBD2. CDR1 is SQVTM and CDR2 is ANQGSEA in the germline V gene. Germline trimming cut 7 bases from V and 3 bases from J; bases unmatched to any gene: 4. The CDR3 is made up of 12 amino acids. The CDR3 is CSAYSGEETQYF. CDR3 DNA sequence: TGCAGCGCTTATAGCGGGGAAGAGACCCAGTACTTC. Filled out from reference TRBV29-1 and TRBJ2-5, the complete variable domain reads SAVISQKPSRDICQRGTSLTIQCQVDSQVTMMFWYRQQPGQSLTLIATANQGSEATYESGFVIDKFPISRPNLTFSTLTVSNMSPEDSSIYLCSAYSGEETQYFGPGTRLLVL.

V and J are TRBV15 and TRBJ2-4, with TRBD1 matching 11 bases. This CDR3 spans 15 amino acids. Germline CDR1 and CDR2: LNHNV and YYDKDF (reference sequence). Trimming took 1 base from V and 7 from J; bases not matched to a gene: 3. CDR3 sequence: CATSRGRDRGNIQYF. CDR3 DNA sequence: TGTGCCACCAGCAGAGGTCGGGACAGGGGGAACATTCAGTACTTC.

This clone showed up just once. This rearrangement joins TRBV28 to TRBJ2-4; D is uncertain. Germline V gene sequence: CDR1 MDHEN, CDR2 SYDVKM. The V gene lost 6 bases and the J gene lost 0 bases, with 15 bases spanning the gap. The CDR3 totals 16 residues. In DNA, the CDR3 is TGTGCCAGCAGCAATCGAGGTTTCGAAGCCAAAAACATTCAGTACTTC. This gives the protein CASSNRGFEAKNIQYF.

This clone was seen a single time. This chain connects TRBV5-8 to TRBJ2-5; D remains ambiguous. This CDR3 is 13 amino acids long. In germline, CDR1 is SGHTS, CDR2 YDEGEE. Trimming stripped 5 bases from V and 2 bases from J, with 10 bases between. CDR3 sequence reads: CASSLHRQETQYF. DNA for the CDR3: TGTGCCAGCAGTCTGCACCGGCAAGAGACCCAGTACTTC.

As DNA, the CDR3 is TGTGCCAGCAGCCCAGGGGCCCTAGGCTCTGGGGCCAACGTCCTGACTTTC. Translation gives CASSPGALGSGANVLTF. The chain combines TRBV7-3 with TRBJ2-6; D possibly corresponds to TRBD1 (6 bases). Germline lookup yields CDR1 SGHTA and CDR2 FQGTGA. Trimming pared 5 bases from V and 0 bases from J, leaving 14 bases between. The CDR3 is made up of 17 amino acids. Combining the CDR3 with reference TRBV7-3 and TRBJ2-6 gives the whole variable domain GAGVSQTPSNKVTEKGKYVELRCDPISGHTALYWYRQSLGQGPEFLIYFQGTGAADDSGLPNDRFFAVRPEGSVSTLKIQRTERGDSAVYLCASSPGALGSGANVLTFGAGSRLTVL.

This chain uses TRBV12-3 or TRBV12-4 with TRBJ2-2; D ambiguous. Trimming stripped 6 bases from V and 5 bases from J, with 10 bases between. This CDR3 is built from 13 residues. Here the CDR3 DNA reads TGTGCCAGCAGGCTCCTCGCTACCGGGGAGCTGTTTTTT. It yields the protein CASRLLATGELFF.

The chain recombines TRBV6-6 with TRBJ2-1; 11 bases map to TRBD1. The V and J ends lost 4 bases and 3 bases, in that order; junction bases with no gene match: 2. Germline V CDR1 and CDR2: MNHNY, SVGAGI (reference sequence). CDR3 length: 15 amino acids. The CDR3 DNA reads as TGTGCCAGCAGTTTGGGACAGGGGGTCTACAATGAGCAGTTCTTC. Its translation is CASSLGQGVYNEQFF.

The J gene is TRBJ2-7, the V gene TRBV19, with TRBD2 matching 7 bases. The junction had 2 bases not matched to a gene; V was cut back by 3 bases and J by 0 bases. Per germline, CDR1 LNHDA and CDR2 SQIVND (reference sequence). The CDR3 runs 14 residues. CDR3 bases: TGTGCCAGTAGTATCGGCGGGGGCTCCTACGAGCAGTACGTC. Protein sequence: CASSIGGGSYEQYV.